These 14 T cell receptor beta chains share one sample of origin, sequenced in a study of a mutant IDH1 vaccine in newly diagnosed glioma. Sequencing used immunoSEQ multiplex PCR; TCRdb keeps in-frame clones, though not all of them. Of about 33,000 clones listed, around 80% are singletons. Their cognate antigens are unknown. Time point given: week 35, safety follow-up. Topical imiquimod accompanied each vaccine dose, which consisted of 300 ug of mutant IDH1 20-mer peptide. The sequenced sample was PBMCs, obtained from a glioma patient whose treatment included an IDH1 peptide vaccine. The receptors were sampled from a man between 40 and 49 years old with glioma. Some clones in this sample may be carry-over from other donors' samples.

The rearrangement uses TRBV4-2 and TRBJ2-7; 8 positions match TRBD1. The CDR3 is 16 amino acids. CDR1 LGHNA and CDR2 YNFKEQ come from the germline V gene. The ends lost 0 bases at V and 7 bases at J; junction bases unmatched: 11. The DNA for the CDR3 is TGTGCCAGCAGCCAAGATCTTGACAGGGGTTGGCAAGAGCAGTACTTC. Residues: CASSQDLDRGWQEQYF.

The chain is built from TRBV5-1 and TRBJ2-2, with 9 bases identical to TRBD1. The CDR3 extends over 16 amino acids. V was pared by 7 bases and J by 4 bases, with 11 bases of the junction left unmatched. Per the germline V gene, CDR1 is SGHRS and CDR2 is YFSETQ. The CDR3 DNA reads TGCGCCAGCGGAACAGGGGGCGTCGGGGGCACCGGGGAGCTGTTTTTT. Its translation is CASGTGGVGGTGELFF. Full variable domain (outside the CDR3, taken from reference TRBV5-1 and TRBJ2-2): KAGVTQTPRYLIKTRGQQVTLSCSPISGHRSVSWYQQTPGQGLQFLFEYFSETQRNKGNFPGRFSGRQFSNSRSEMNVSTLELGDSALYLCASGTGGVGGTGELFFGEGSRLTVL.

This rearrangement joins TRBV4-1 to TRBJ2-1; 8 bases line up with TRBD1. CDR3 length equals 16 residues. V gave up 4 bases and J gave up 6 bases; unmatched junction bases: 11. The germline gives CDR1 MGHRA, CDR2 YSYEKL. The CDR3 loop is CASSREGTGWPNEQFF. DNA of the CDR3: TGCGCCAGCAGCCGAGAAGGGACAGGTTGGCCCAATGAGCAGTTCTTC.

The CDR3 sequence: CASSDEGTYGYTF. The CDR3 region has the DNA TGTGCCAGCAGTGATGAGGGTACCTATGGCTACACCTTC. The chain joins TRBV2 to TRBJ1-2; D gene uncertain. The V gene's germline CDR1 is SNHLY and CDR2 FYNNEI. Trimming took 3 bases from V and 4 from J, leaving 9 bases between them. This CDR3 is 13 amino acids long.

The sample holds a few counts of this clone. The genes are TRBV5-1 and TRBJ1-4; D unresolved. Germline CDR1 is SGHRS and CDR2 is YFSETQ. The CDR3 covers 12 residues. V lost 2 bases and J lost 4, with 3 bases in between. CDR3 bases: TGCGCCAGCAGCTTCGGTAATGAAAAACTGTTTTTT. This codes for CASSFGNEKLFF.

The CDR3 DNA follows: TGTGCCAGCAGTGAATATAGATCCGGGAATTCACCCCTCCACTTT. It encodes CASSEYRSGNSPLHF. This chain joins TRBV2 and TRBJ1-6; D gene unclear. Germline CDR1 and CDR2: SNHLY and FYNNEI. The CDR3 has 15 amino acids. V lost 2 bases, J lost 7 bases, and 12 bases lay in between.

J is TRBJ1-4 and V is TRBV18; D is ambiguous. Germline CDR1 is KGHSH and CDR2 is LQKENI. V was shortened by 6 bases and J by 6 bases, with 11 bases between the two germline ends. This CDR3 is 13 amino acids long. In DNA form, the CDR3 reads TGTGCCAGCTCCCCTACCTGGGATGAAAAACTGTTTTTT. Its protein product is CASSPTWDEKLFF. The whole variable domain, filled in from reference TRBV18 and TRBJ1-4, reads NAGVMQNPRHLVRRRGQEARLRCSPMKGHSHVYWYRQLPEEGLKFMVYLQKENIIDESGMPKERFSAEFPKEGPSILRIQQVVRGDSAAYFCASSPTWDEKLFFGSGTQLSVL.

The V and J genes are TRBV1 and TRBJ1-4. TRBV1 is listed as a pseudogene. This CDR3 contains 16 residues. The DNA for the CDR3 is TGCACCAGCAGCCAAGATAATCGTAAAGATAATGAAAAACTGTTTTTT. Its protein is CTSSQDNRKDNEKLFF.

DNA for the CDR3: TGTGCCAGTAGTCCTCGGAGTGCCACAAGGGACCAGTACTTC. As protein: CASSPRSATRDQYF. The gene calls are TRBV19 and TRBJ2-5; no clear D gene. The length of the CDR3 is 14 residues. V was shortened by 5 bases and J by 10 bases, with 20 bases between the two germline ends. CDR1 LNHDA and CDR2 SQIVND come from the germline V gene (reference sequence).

This clone was observed a handful of times. The chain couples TRBV2 to TRBJ1-1; D call uncertain. The germline V and J ends were trimmed by 6 bases and 5 bases, with 10 bases remaining between them. The length of the CDR3 is 12 residues. Germline CDR1 SNHLY, CDR2 FYNNEI. CDR3 coding DNA: TGTGCCAGCAGACCCCAAGTTACTGAAGCTTTCTTT. Its translation is CASRPQVTEAFF.

This clone was recorded a few times. The rearrangement uses TRBV30 and TRBJ1-4, with a weak D call TRBD1 (6 bases). The CDR3 is 13 residues long. CDR1 and CDR2 from the germline V gene are GTSNPN and SVGIG (reference sequence). V lost 5 bases to trimming and J lost 7 bases, with 14 bases between them. CDR3 region: CAWATGRVEKLFF. DNA for the CDR3: TGTGCCTGGGCAACAGGGAGGGTTGAAAAACTGTTTTTT.

The chain employs TRBV5-5 and TRBJ2-2; 7 bases line up with TRBD1. With 4 bases clipped from V and 0 bases from J, the junction kept 6 bases outside the gene matches. The CDR3 is 16 residues long. Germline CDR1 and CDR2: SGHKS and YYEKEE (reference sequence). DNA of the CDR3: TGTGCCAGCAGCCTCAGGGACAGCGCGAACACCGGGGAGCTGTTTTTT. Its translation: CASSLRDSANTGELFF.

The chain combines TRBV7-6 with TRBJ1-6; 9 bases are shared with TRBD1. Germline CDR1 and CDR2: SGHVS and FNYEAQ. V lost 5 bases, J lost 8 bases, and 4 bases stayed unmatched. This CDR3 comprises 14 residues. The CDR3 is CASSTRTGDSPLHF. DNA of the CDR3: TGTGCCAGCAGCACGCGGACAGGGGATTCACCCCTCCACTTT.

V and J are TRBV6-4 and TRBJ1-2; D is unclear. Per germline, CDR1 MRHNA and CDR2 SNTAGT. V was cut by 5 bases and J by 0 bases, with 10 bases left in between. The CDR3 has 14 residues. DNA for the CDR3: TGTGCCAGCAGTCCGGACGGAGCTAACTATGGCTACACCTTC. Protein: CASSPDGANYGYTF.